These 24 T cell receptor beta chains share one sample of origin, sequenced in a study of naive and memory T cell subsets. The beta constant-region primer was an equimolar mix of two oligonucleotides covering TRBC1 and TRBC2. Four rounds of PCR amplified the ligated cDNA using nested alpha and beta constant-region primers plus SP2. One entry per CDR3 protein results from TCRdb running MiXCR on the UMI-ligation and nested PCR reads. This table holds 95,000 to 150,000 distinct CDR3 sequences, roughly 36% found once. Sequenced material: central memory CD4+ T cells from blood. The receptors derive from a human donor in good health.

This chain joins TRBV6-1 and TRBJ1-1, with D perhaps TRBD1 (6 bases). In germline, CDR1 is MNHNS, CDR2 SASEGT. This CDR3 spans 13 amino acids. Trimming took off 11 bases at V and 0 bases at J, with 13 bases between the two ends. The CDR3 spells CAVQQGLNTEAFF. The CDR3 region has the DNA TGTGCCGTTCAGCAGGGGCTGAACACTGAAGCTTTCTTT.

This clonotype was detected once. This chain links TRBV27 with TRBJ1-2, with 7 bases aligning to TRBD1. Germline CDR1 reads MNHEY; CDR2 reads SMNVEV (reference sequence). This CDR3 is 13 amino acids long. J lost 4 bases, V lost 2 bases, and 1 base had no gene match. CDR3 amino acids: CASSLGTAYGYTF. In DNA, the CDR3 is TGTGCCAGCAGTTTAGGGACAGCCTATGGCTACACCTTC.

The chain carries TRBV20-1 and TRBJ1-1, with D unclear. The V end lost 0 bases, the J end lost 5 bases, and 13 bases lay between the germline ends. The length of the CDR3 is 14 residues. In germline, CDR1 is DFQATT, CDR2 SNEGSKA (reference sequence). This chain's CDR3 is CSARDPTSWTEAFF. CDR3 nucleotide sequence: TGCAGTGCTAGAGATCCCACGTCCTGGACTGAAGCTTTCTTT.

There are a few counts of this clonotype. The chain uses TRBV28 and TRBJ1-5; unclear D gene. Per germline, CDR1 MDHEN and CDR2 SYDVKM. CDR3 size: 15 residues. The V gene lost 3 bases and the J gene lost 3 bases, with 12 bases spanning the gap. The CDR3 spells CASSLKGSYNQPQHF. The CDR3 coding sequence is TGTGCCAGCAGTTTGAAGGGCAGTTACAATCAGCCCCAGCATTTT.

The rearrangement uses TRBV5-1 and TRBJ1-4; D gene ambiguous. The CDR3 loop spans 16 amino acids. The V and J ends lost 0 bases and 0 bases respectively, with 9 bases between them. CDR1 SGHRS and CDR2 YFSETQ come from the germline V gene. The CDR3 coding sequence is TGCGCCAGCAGCTTGGGATACAGAGCAACTAATGAAAAACTGTTTTTT. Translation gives CASSLGYRATNEKLFF.

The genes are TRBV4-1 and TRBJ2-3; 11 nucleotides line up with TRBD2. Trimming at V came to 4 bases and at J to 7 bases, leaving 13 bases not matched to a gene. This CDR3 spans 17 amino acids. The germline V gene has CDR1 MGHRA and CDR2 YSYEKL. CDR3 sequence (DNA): TGCGCCAGCAGCCCTTTTCTAACTAGCGGGAGTGGAAATACGCAGTATTTT. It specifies CASSPFLTSGSGNTQYF.

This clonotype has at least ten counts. CDR3 sequence reads: CASRGAKGANVLTF. DNA of the CDR3: TGTGCCAGCAGGGGGGCGAAAGGGGCCAACGTCCTGACTTTC. The chain joins TRBV18 to TRBJ2-6; the D call may be TRBD1 or TRBD2 (6 bases each). V was trimmed by 8 bases and J by 4 bases, leaving 12 bases between them. The CDR3 runs 14 residues. Germline assignment: CDR1 KGHSH and CDR2 LQKENI.

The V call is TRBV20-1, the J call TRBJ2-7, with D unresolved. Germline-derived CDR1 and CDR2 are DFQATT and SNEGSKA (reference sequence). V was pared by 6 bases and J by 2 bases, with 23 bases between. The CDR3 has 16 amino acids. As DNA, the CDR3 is TGCAGTGCCCTCGAATTATTATTGAAATTCCCCTACGAGCAGTACTTC. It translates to CSALELLLKFPYEQYF.

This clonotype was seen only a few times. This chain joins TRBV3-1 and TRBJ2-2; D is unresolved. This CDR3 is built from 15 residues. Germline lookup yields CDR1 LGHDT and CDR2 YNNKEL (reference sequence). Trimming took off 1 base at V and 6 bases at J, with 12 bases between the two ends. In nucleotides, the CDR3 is TGTGCCAGCAGCCAAGGGCAGGCGGTCGCCGGGGAGCTGTTTTTT. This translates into CASSQGQAVAGELFF.

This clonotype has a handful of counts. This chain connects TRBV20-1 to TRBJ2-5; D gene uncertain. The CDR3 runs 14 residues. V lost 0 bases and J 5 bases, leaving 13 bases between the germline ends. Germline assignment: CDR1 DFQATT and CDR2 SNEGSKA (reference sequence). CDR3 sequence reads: CSAREPIKPETQYF. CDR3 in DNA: TGCAGTGCTAGAGAACCGATTAAGCCCGAGACCCAGTACTTC.

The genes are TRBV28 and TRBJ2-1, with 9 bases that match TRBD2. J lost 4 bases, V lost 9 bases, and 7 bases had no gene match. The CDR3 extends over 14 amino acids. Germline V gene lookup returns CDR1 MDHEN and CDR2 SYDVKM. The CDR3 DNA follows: TGTGCCAGTCTTCCGGGACTAGCTTACAATGAGCAGTTCTTC. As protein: CASLPGLAYNEQFF. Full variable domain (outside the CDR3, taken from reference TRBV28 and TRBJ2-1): DVKVTQSSRYLVKRTGEKVFLECVQDMDHENMFWYRQDPGLGLRLIYFSYDVKMKEKGDIPEGYSVSREKKERFSLILESASTNQTSMYLCASLPGLAYNEQFFGPGTRLTVL.

This chain's CDR3 is CASSKDSGRGYTF. The DNA for the CDR3 is TGTGCCAGTAGTAAGGACTCCGGGCGAGGCTACACCTTC. The V gene is TRBV19, the J gene TRBJ1-2; D ambiguous. The CDR3 is 13 amino acids. From germline, CDR1 is LNHDA and CDR2 SQIVND (reference sequence). With 4 bases removed from V and 8 bases from J, the gap between germline ends came to 14 bases. Using reference TRBV19 and TRBJ1-2 for the parts outside the CDR3, the full variable domain is DGGITQSPKYLFRKEGQNVTLSCEQNLNHDAMYWYRQDPGQGLRLIYYSQIVNDFQKGDIAEGYSVSREKKESFPLTVTSAQKNPTAFYLCASSKDSGRGYTFGSGTRLTVV.

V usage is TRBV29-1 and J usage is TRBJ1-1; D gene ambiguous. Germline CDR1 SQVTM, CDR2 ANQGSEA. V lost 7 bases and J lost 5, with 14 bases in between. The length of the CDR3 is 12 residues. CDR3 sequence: CSATVGRTEAFF. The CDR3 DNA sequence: TGCAGCGCTACGGTTGGGCGGACTGAAGCTTTCTTT.

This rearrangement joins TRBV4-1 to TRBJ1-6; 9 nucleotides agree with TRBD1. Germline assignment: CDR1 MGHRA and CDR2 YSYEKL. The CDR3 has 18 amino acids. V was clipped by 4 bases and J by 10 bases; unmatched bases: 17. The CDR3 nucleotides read TGCGCCAGCAGCCCCAGACTACAGGGGGCTCTTCTTGGATCACCCCTCCACTTT. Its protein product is CASSPRLQGALLGSPLHF.

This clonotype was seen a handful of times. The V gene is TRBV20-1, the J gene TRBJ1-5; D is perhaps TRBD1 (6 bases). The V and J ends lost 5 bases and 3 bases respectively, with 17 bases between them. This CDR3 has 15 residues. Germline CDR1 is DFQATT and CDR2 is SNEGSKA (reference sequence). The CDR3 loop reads CSAQGGQLYNQPQHF. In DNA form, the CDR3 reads TGCAGTGCTCAAGGAGGACAGTTATACAATCAGCCCCAGCATTTT.

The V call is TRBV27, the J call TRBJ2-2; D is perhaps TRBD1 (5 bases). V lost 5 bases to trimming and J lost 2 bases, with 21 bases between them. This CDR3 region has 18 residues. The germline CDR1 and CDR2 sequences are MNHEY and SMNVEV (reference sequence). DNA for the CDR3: TGTGCCAGCAGTCCCCAATTCGGCAGGGATCAAAACACCGGGGAGCTGTTTTTT. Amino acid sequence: CASSPQFGRDQNTGELFF.

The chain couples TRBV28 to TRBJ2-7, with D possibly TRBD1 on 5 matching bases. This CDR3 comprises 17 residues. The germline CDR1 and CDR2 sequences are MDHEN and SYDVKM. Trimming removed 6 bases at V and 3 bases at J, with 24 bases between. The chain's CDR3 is CASSLPAGLRQYYEQYF. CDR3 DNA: TGTGCCAGCAGCCTCCCCGCCGGATTGAGACAGTACTACGAGCAGTACTTC.

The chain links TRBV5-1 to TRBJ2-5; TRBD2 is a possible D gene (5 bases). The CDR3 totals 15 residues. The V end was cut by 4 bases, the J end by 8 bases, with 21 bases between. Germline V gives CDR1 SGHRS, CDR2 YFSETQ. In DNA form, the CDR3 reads TGCGCCAGCAGCCGATCCCCCCGGGAACCAAGCACCCAGTACTTC. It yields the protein CASSRSPREPSTQYF. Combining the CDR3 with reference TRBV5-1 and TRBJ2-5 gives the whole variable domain KAGVTQTPRYLIKTRGQQVTLSCSPISGHRSVSWYQQTPGQGLQFLFEYFSETQRNKGNFPGRFSGRQFSNSRSEMNVSTLELGDSALYLCASSRSPREPSTQYFGPGTRLLVL.

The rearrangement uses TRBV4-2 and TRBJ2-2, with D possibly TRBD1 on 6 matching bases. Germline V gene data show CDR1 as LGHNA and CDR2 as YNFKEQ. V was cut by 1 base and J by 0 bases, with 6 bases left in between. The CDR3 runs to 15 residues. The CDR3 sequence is CASSQGQANTGELFF. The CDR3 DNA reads TGTGCCAGCAGCCAAGGACAGGCGAACACCGGGGAGCTGTTTTTT.

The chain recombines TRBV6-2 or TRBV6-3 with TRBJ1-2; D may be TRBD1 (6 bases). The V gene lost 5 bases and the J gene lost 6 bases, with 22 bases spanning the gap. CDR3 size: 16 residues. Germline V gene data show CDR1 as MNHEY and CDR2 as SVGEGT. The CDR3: CASSIGQIRPRDGYTF. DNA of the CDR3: TGTGCCAGCAGTATCGGACAGATCCGCCCGAGGGATGGCTACACCTTC.

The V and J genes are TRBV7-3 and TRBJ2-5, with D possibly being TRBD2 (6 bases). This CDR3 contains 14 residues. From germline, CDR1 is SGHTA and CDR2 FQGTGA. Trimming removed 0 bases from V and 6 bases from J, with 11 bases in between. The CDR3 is CASSLTGSWKTQYF. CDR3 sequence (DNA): TGTGCCAGCAGCTTAACCGGGAGTTGGAAGACCCAGTACTTC.

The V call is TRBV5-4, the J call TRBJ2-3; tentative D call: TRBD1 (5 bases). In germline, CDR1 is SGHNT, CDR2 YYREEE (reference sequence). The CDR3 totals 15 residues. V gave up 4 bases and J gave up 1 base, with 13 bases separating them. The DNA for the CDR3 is TGTGCCAGCAGCCCTACGACAGCCCGCACAGATACGCAGTATTTT. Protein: CASSPTTARTDTQYF. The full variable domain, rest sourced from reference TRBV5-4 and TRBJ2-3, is ETGVTQSPTHLIKTRGQQVTLRCSSQSGHNTVSWYQQALGQGPQFIFQYYREEENGRGNFPPRFSGLQFPNYSSELNVNALELDDSALYLCASSPTTARTDTQYFGPGTRLTVL.

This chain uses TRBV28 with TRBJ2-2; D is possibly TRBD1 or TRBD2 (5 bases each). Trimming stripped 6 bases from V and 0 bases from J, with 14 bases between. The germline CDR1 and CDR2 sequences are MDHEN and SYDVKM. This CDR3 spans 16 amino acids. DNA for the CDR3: TGTGCCAGCAGCTTAGCCGGGACGGCGAACACCGGGGAGCTGTTTTTT. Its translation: CASSLAGTANTGELFF.

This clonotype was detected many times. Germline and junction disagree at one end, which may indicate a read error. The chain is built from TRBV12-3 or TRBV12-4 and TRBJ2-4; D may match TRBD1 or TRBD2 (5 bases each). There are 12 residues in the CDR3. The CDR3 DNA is TGTGCCAGCAGTTTAGCGGGACCCATTCCGTACTTC. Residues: CASSLAGPIPYF.